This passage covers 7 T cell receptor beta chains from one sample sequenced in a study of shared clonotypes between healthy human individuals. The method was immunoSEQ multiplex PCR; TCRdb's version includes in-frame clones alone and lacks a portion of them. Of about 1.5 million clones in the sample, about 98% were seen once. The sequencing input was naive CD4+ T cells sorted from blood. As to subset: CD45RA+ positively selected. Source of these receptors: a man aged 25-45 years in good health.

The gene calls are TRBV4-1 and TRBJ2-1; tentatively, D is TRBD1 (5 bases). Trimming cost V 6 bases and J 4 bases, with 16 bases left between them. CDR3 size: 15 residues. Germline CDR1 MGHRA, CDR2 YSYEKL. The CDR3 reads CASREGHDLYNEQFF. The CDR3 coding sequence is TGCGCCAGCAGGGAAGGACATGACCTTTACAATGAGCAGTTCTTC.

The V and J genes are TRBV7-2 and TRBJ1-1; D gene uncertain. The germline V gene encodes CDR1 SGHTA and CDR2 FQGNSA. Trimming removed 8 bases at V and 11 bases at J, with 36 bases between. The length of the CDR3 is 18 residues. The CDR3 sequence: CASPPISYGERRRALAFF. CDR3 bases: TGTGCCAGCCCTCCAATTAGCTATGGTGAACGGAGGAGGGCTTTGGCTTTCTTT.

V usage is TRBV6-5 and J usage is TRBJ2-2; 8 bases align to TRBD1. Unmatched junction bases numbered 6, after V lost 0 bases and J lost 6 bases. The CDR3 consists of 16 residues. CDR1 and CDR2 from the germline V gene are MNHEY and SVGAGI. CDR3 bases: TGTGCCAGCAGTTACTCACGGACAGGGATACCCGGGGAGCTGTTTTTT. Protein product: CASSYSRTGIPGELFF.

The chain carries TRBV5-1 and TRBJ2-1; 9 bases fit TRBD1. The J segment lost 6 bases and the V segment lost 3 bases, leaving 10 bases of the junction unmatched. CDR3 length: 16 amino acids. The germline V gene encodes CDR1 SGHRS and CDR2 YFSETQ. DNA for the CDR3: TGCGCCAGCAGCTCCGACAGGGGGTGGATCGGCAATGAGCAGTTCTTC. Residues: CASSSDRGWIGNEQFF.

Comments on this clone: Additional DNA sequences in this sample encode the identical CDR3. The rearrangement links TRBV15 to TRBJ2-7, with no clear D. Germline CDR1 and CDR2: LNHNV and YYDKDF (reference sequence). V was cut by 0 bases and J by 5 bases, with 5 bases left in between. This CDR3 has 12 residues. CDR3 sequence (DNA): TGTGCCACCAGCAGAGATCCGGACGAGCAGTACTTC. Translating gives CATSRDPDEQYF.

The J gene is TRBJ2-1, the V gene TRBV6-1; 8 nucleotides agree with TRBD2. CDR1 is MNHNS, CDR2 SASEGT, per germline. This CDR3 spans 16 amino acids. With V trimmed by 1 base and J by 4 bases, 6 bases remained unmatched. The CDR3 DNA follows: TGTGCCAGCAGTGAAGTCGGCGGGAGGATGTACAATGAGCAGTTCTTC. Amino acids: CASSEVGGRMYNEQFF.

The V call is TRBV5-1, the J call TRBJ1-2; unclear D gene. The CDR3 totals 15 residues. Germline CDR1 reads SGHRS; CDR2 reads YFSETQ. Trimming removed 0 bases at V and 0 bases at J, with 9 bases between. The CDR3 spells CASSLDARTNYGYTF. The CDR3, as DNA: TGCGCCAGCAGCTTGGACGCAAGAACTAACTATGGCTACACCTTC.